This note documents a single T cell receptor (beta chain) sequence. What it binds is unknown. The germline V gene encodes CDR1 SEHNR and CDR2 FQNEAQ (reference sequence). V shed 1 base and J shed 7 bases, with 16 bases lying between them. There are 15 residues in the CDR3. The data belong to a study of vaccination and CD4 T cells after COVID-19. Sequencing of cultured CD4+ T cell DNA used the Oncomine TCR Beta short-read assay. MiXCR, run by TCRdb on the PCR reads, gives a single entry per CDR3 protein. Here the sample spans 15,000 to 17,000 distinct CDR3 sequences, 52% being singletons. Treatment here: roughly 10-day PBMC culture with coronavirus spike peptide pools or control peptides (ViraFEST assay).

This TCR was sampled from a human donor who had recovered from COVID-19. V gene TRBV7-9 combines with J gene TRBJ1-2; D unresolved. The sample comprised CD4+ T cells from blood, cultured in vitro. The DNA for the CDR3 is TGTGCCAGCAGCTTAGATCCTGGCCAGGCGGGTGGCTACACCTTC. This gives the protein CASSLDPGQAGGYTF.